The 7 T cell receptor beta chains listed next were all sequenced from one sample in a study of blood T cell repertoires in COVID-19 (dated by TCRdb to the early 2020s). The library was produced with the immunoSEQ multiplex PCR assay. The table comes from immuneACCESS by way of TCRdb, which keeps in-frame sequences with V and J called. Part of the clones is missing from these tables; in studies checked, under half for an unresolved V gene and the rest for unknown reasons. In this sample the table shows fewer than 35,000 clones, more than 85% of which occur a single time. The ten largest clones take up under 30% of the sample. The sequencing sample was made of peripheral blood. The receptors derive from a woman aged 80 or over with active or convalescent COVID-19.

The chain combines TRBV7-2 with TRBJ2-1; 7 bases match TRBD1. The CDR3 contains 14 residues. The V gene's germline CDR1 is SGHTA and CDR2 FQGNSA. Trimming removed 6 bases from V and 4 bases from J; junction bases left unmatched: 6. The CDR3 coding sequence is TGTGCCAGCAGGAGGACAGGAGGATACAATGAGCAGTTCTTC. Translated, it gives CASRRTGGYNEQFF.

CDR3 nucleotides: TGTGCCAGCAGTTTGGAGAGCTCTGGGGCCAACGTCCTGACTTTC. Amino acids: CASSLESSGANVLTF. The V gene is TRBV6-6, the J gene TRBJ2-6, with D hard to call. The V end was cut by 4 bases, the J end by 0 bases, with 7 bases between. Germline CDR1 is MNHNY and CDR2 is SVGAGI (reference sequence). There are 15 residues in the CDR3.

V is TRBV21-1 and J is TRBJ2-5; the table gives TRBD1 as D, unverified against the DNA. TRBV21-1 corresponds to a pseudogene. The CDR3 spans 14 residues. The CDR3 DNA reads as TGTGCCAGCAAAGGGACAGGGGGTTGGGAGACCCAGTACTTC. It codes for CASKGTGGWETQYF.

The chain combines TRBV9 with TRBJ1-3; 7 bases agree with TRBD1. From germline, CDR1 is SGDLS and CDR2 YYNGEE. J was trimmed by 8 bases and V by 0 bases; bases with no gene match: 14. The length of the CDR3 is 17 residues. The CDR3 coding sequence is TGTGCCAGCAGCGTAGCTAACAGGGGCCTACTGGGGGACACCATATATTTT. Translated: CASSVANRGLLGDTIYF.

In its sample, this clone was seen once. The chain employs TRBV14 and TRBJ1-1; D unclear. The CDR3 is 12 residues long. Germline V gene sequence: CDR1 SGHDN, CDR2 FVKESK. V lost 10 bases and J lost 4, with 13 bases in between. The CDR3 loop reads CATSPGFTEAFF. The CDR3 region has the DNA TGTGCCACCTCCCCGGGTTTCACTGAAGCTTTCTTT.

The gene calls are TRBV6-5 and TRBJ1-2; possible D gene TRBD1, 5 bases. CDR1 MNHEY and CDR2 SVGAGI come from the germline V gene. This CDR3 has 15 residues. The V and J ends lost 2 bases and 4 bases respectively, with 14 bases between them. The CDR3: CASSYTPGSGYGYTF. DNA of the CDR3: TGTGCCAGCAGTTACACGCCAGGGTCGGGCTATGGCTACACCTTC.

The rearrangement links TRBV19 to TRBJ1-2; weak D call: TRBD1 (5 bases). The germline gives CDR1 LNHDA, CDR2 SQIVND (reference sequence). Trimming left V 5 bases short and J 7 bases short, with 11 bases between. The CDR3 sequence is 12 residues long. The DNA of the CDR3 is TGTGCCAGTAGTCGGGGGGTGCTTGGCTACACCTTC. Translation gives CASSRGVLGYTF.